These T cell receptor beta chains were read from a single sample in a study of T cell responses to AZD1222 COVID-19 vaccine. Here immunoSEQ multiplex PCR was the method, and the copy in TCRdb shows in-frame clones only, minus some. The data show roughly 160,000 clones, with 88% seen just once and roughly 4% held by the top ten. The source material was peripheral blood, sampled 28 days after the second AZD1222 dose. Every receptor here comes from an adult who received the AZD1222 COVID-19 vaccine. Each CDR3 is given with its conserved first and last residue. A D gene is named only where the DNA matches it firmly. Not every row has a clone size; where given, it reads once, few, many or a size class.

>TRBJ2-2|.|.|TRBV5-1
CASSLVSRRNTGELFF
TGCGCCAGCAGCTTGGTGTCTAGGAGGAACACCGGGGAGCTGTTTTTT
>TRBJ2-3|once|TRBD2|TRBV19
CASSIKGGGSREFRGTQYF
TGTGCCAGTAGTATCAAGGGCGGGGGGTCACGGGAGTTTCGGGGTACGCAGTATTTT
>TRBJ2-3|.|.|TRBV10-1
CASSDGAAGTDTQYF
TGCGCCAGCAGTGATGGGGCAGCTGGCACAGATACGCAGTATTTT
>TRBJ1-3|.|TRBD1|TRBV6-6
CASSPDRGNSIYF
TGTGCCAGCAGTCCTGACAGGGGGAATTCCATATATTTT
>TRBJ2-1|.|TRBD2|TRBV27
CASSLQLAGGNEQFF
TGTGCCAGCAGTCTTCAGCTAGCGGGGGGGAATGAGCAGTTCTTC
>TRBJ2-7|.|.|TRBV20-1
CSAGDISEQYF
TGCAGTGCTGGGGACATTAGCGAGCAGTACTTC
>TRBJ2-7|.|TRBD1|TRBV7-9
CASSSRDSPYEQYF
TGTGCCAGCAGCTCCCGGGACAGTCCCTACGAGCAGTACTTC
>TRBJ2-3|.|.|TRBV5-1
CASSLVQPSTDTQYF
TGCGCCAGCAGCTTGGTACAGCCTAGCACAGATACGCAGTATTTT
>TRBJ1-3|.|.|TRBV3-1/TRBV3-2
CASSEAGRTIYF
TGTGCCAGCAGCGAAGCCGGGCGGACCATATATTTT
>TRBJ2-1|.|TRBD2|TRBV7-8
CASSLYGGGALRFF
TGTGCCAGCAGCTTATACGGCGGGGGGGCCCTCCGGTTCTTC
>TRBJ2-1|few|.|TRBV15
CATSRVESNEQFF
TGTGCCACCAGCAGAGTAGAAAGCAATGAGCAGTTCTTC
>TRBJ2-5|.|.|TRBV29-1
CSVEDGETQYF
TGCAGCGTTGAAGATGGAGAGACCCAGTACTTC
>TRBJ1-6|.|TRBD1|TRBV4-2
CASSQDTGGQGSPLHF
TGTGCCAGCAGCCAAGATACTGGTGGACAGGGTTCACCCCTCCACTTT
>TRBJ1-1|once|.|TRBV10-3
CAISEVNTEAFF
TGTGCCATCAGTGAAGTGAACACTGAAGCTTTCTTT
>TRBJ2-1|.|.|TRBV5-5
CASSPSGGESYNEQFF
TGTGCCAGCAGCCCAAGTGGGGGAGAATCCTACAATGAGCAGTTCTTC
>TRBJ1-2|.|.|TRBV6-1
CASSERAGYTF
TGTGCCAGCAGTGAACGGGCTGGCTACACCTTC
>TRBJ2-1|.|.|TRBV27
CASSLSVANEQFF
TGTGCCAGCAGTTTATCAGTGGCCAATGAGCAGTTCTTC
>TRBJ1-6|.|.|TRBV4-1
CASSQGKSGVNNSPLHF
TGCGCCAGCAGCCAAGGAAAGAGCGGGGTCAATAATTCACCCCTCCACTTT
>TRBJ2-2|.|TRBD1|TRBV6-6
CASRPRTGNTGELFF
TGTGCCAGCAGACCCCGGACAGGGAACACCGGGGAGCTGTTTTTT
>TRBJ1-2|.|.|TRBV28
CASSFPSVTMGGGYTF
TGTGCCAGCAGTTTTCCCTCCGTTACCATGGGGGGGGGCTACACCTTC
>TRBJ1-2|.|TRBD1|TRBV6-5
CASRRTGSLYGYTF
TGTGCCAGCCGGCGGACAGGGTCCTTATATGGCTACACCTTC
>TRBJ1-2|.|.|TRBV19
CASSTYAIPSYGYTF
TGTGCCAGTAGTACTTACGCGATCCCAAGCTATGGCTACACCTTC
>TRBJ1-6|few|.|TRBV3-1/TRBV3-2
CASSRNAGDSPLHF
TGTGCCAGCAGCCGAAATGCAGGGGATTCACCCCTCCACTTT
>TRBJ1-1|.|.|TRBV12-5
CASGLTPTGEAFF
TGTGCTAGTGGTTTGACCCCGACAGGTGAAGCTTTCTTT
>TRBJ2-7|.|.|TRBV30
CAWSVPRVGEQYF
TGTGCCTGGAGTGTTCCCAGGGTAGGGGAGCAGTACTTC
>TRBJ1-1|.|.|TRBV6-5
CASSYSWNTEAFF
TGTGCCAGCAGTTACTCCTGGAACACTGAAGCTTTCTTT
>TRBJ1-1|.|.|TRBV2
CASTAGRMNTEAFF
TGTGCCAGCACCGCTGGGAGAATGAACACTGAAGCTTTCTTT
>TRBJ1-2|.|.|TRBV19
CASSIDQQAAYGYTF
TGTGCCAGTAGTATAGATCAGCAGGCCGCCTATGGCTACACCTTC
>TRBJ2-7|.|.|TRBV4-3
CASRTRISPRGSYEQYF
TGCGCCAGCAGGACTAGAATTTCCCCAAGGGGATCCTACGAGCAGTACTTC
>TRBJ1-2|.|TRBD1|TRBV10-2
CASRTGTGSGYTF
TGCGCCAGCAGGACCGGGACAGGGTCTGGCTACACCTTC
>TRBJ2-7|.|TRBD2|TRBV6-5
CASTPGTSGGNEQYF
TGTGCCAGCACCCCCGGGACTAGCGGGGGAAACGAGCAGTACTTC
>TRBJ1-2|.|.|TRBV10-3
CAISVGQYGYTF
TGTGCCATCAGTGTTGGCCAGTATGGCTACACCTTC
>TRBJ1-6|.|.|TRBV25-1
CASSEIQIQNSPLHF
TGTGCCAGCAGTGAAATCCAAATCCAAAATTCACCCCTCCACTTT
>TRBJ1-6|.|.|TRBV7-2
CASSSFSPLHF
TGTGCCAGCAGCTCCTTTTCACCCCTCCACTTT
>TRBJ1-1|.|.|TRBV5-5
CASSLSWTQNTEAFF
TGTGCCAGCAGCTTAAGCTGGACACAGAACACTGAAGCTTTCTTT
>TRBJ1-2|.|.|TRBV9
CASSVSRQEEITTDGYTF
TGTGCCAGCAGCGTGAGTCGACAGGAGGAAATTACGACGGATGGCTACACCTTC
>TRBJ2-2|.|.|TRBV27
CASRKIGAKTGELFF
TGTGCCAGCCGAAAGATTGGAGCTAAGACCGGGGAGCTGTTTTTT
>TRBJ1-2|.|.|TRBV5-4
CASRGVPQGQGYTF
TGTGCCAGCAGAGGGGTCCCCCAAGGGCAAGGCTACACCTTC
>TRBJ2-7|.|.|TRBV5-1
CASSWGPAGTLGEQYF
TGCGCCAGCAGCTGGGGGCCGGCCGGGACCCTCGGCGAGCAGTACTTC
>TRBJ2-1|.|TRBD2|TRBV5-4
CASSLVLAGGPAYNEQFF
TGTGCCAGCAGCTTGGTATTAGCGGGGGGGCCAGCATACAATGAGCAGTTCTTC
>TRBJ1-1|.|.|TRBV7-9
CASSPPGAAEAFF
TGTGCCAGCAGCCCGCCTGGCGCTGCTGAAGCTTTCTTT
>TRBJ1-2|.|.|TRBV5-6
CASSPSPGRGTHGYTF
TGTGCCAGCAGCCCATCCCCGGGGCGAGGGACTCATGGCTACACCTTC
>TRBJ1-5|.|.|TRBV6-5
CASTIGRTIIYPQHF
TGTGCCAGCACCATTGGACGAACGATAATATATCCCCAGCATTTT
>TRBJ2-3|.|.|TRBV28
CASSSYTDTQYF
TGTGCCAGCAGTTCCTACACAGATACGCAGTATTTT
>TRBJ1-4|.|.|TRBV6-6
CASRMDRTEKLFF
TGTGCCAGCAGGATGGACAGAACTGAAAAACTGTTTTTT
>TRBJ2-5|.|TRBD1|TRBV9
CASSGTGWRETQYF
TGTGCCAGCAGCGGGACAGGGTGGAGGGAGACCCAGTACTTC
>TRBJ1-1|.|.|TRBV6-5
CASRGWGTEAFF
TGTGCCAGCCGGGGGTGGGGCACTGAAGCTTTCTTT
>TRBJ1-2|.|.|TRBV3-1/TRBV3-2
CASSQARSSNYGYTF
TGTGCCAGCAGCCAGGCCCGATCTTCTAACTATGGCTACACCTTC
>TRBJ1-6|.|.|TRBV6-6
CASSYSNRAGNSPLHF
TGTGCCAGCAGTTACTCGAACAGGGCGGGTAATTCACCCCTCCACTTT
>TRBJ1-1|.|.|TRBV27
CASSFREMMNTEAFF
TGTGCCAGCAGTTTCCGGGAGATGATGAACACTGAAGCTTTCTTT
>TRBJ2-7|.|TRBD1|TRBV7-8
CASSRMTGPEQYF
TGTGCCAGCAGCAGAATGACAGGGCCCGAGCAGTACTTC